This is a list of T cell receptor beta chains from one sample in a study of blood T cell repertoires in COVID-19. The data were produced by immunoSEQ multiplex PCR, yet TCRdb's version contains in-frame clones alone and is incomplete. The sample has 55,000 to 75,000 clones, about nine tenths seen once. The sequenced sample consisted of peripheral blood. The receptors stem from a man in his sixties with acute or convalescent COVID-19. Both conserved end residues are part of each CDR3. The D gene is left open where the match is weak. Clone size is stated in some rows and not others, as once, few, many or a class when expanded.

d_call	v_call	j_call	clone_size	cdr3_nt	cdr3_aa
TRBD1	TRBV7-8	TRBJ2-1	.	TGTGCCAGCAGCCCACGGGACAGGGGAAATGAGCAGTTCTTC	CASSPRDRGNEQFF
TRBD1	TRBV10-3	TRBJ1-1	.	TGTGCCATCAGTAACGAACCAGGGGGAACTGAAGCTTTCTTT	CAISNEPGGTEAFF
TRBD1	TRBV2	TRBJ2-7	.	TGTGCCAGCGGGGCAGGGGGCTCTTTCGTCTACGAGCAGTACTTC	CASGAGGSFVYEQYF
TRBD1	TRBV27	TRBJ1-1	.	TGTGCCAGCAGTGGACAGGGGGCACGACAGGTTCGCACTGAAGCTTTCTTT	CASSGQGARQVRTEAFF
TRBD2	TRBV24-1	TRBJ2-3	.	TGTGCCACCAGTGATTTGCTTGTACTAGCGGGGACCACAGATACGCAGTATTTT	CATSDLLVLAGTTDTQYF
.	TRBV19	TRBJ1-5	.	TGTGCCAGTAGCACCAAGGCAGGGATTAATCAGCCCCAGCATTTT	CASSTKAGINQPQHF
.	TRBV7-9	TRBJ2-1	.	TGTGCCAGCAGCTTGGAGCGAGGGCAGTTCTTC	CASSLERGQFF
.	TRBV6-6	TRBJ1-2	.	TGTGCCAGCAGCCCAGGGGCTAACTATGGCTACACCTTC	CASSPGANYGYTF
.	TRBV10-3	TRBJ2-6	.	TGTGCCATCACAGGGCGGGGATCGGGCTCTGGGGCCAACGTCCTGACTTTC	CAITGRGSGSGANVLTF
TRBD1	TRBV6-5	TRBJ1-2	once	TGTGCCAGCATGAGGACAGGCTGGGGCTACACCTTC	CASMRTGWGYTF
.	TRBV12-3/TRBV12-4	TRBJ1-3	.	TGTGCCACTGGGGTAGGGGAAAACACCATATATTTT	CATGVGENTIYF
.	TRBV9	TRBJ1-4	.	TGTGCCAGCATCGGAGAAGAAGGAAAACTGTTTTTT	CASIGEEGKLFF
.	TRBV9	TRBJ2-7	.	TGTGCCAGCAGCGTAAATCCCCACTCCTACGAGCAGTACTTC	CASSVNPHSYEQYF
TRBD1	TRBV27	TRBJ2-1	.	TGTGCCAGCAGTTTCGGGACAGGGGGAAACAATGAGCAGTTCTTC	CASSFGTGGNNEQFF
TRBD1	TRBV29-1	TRBJ1-2	.	TGCAGCGTTGGGGGACAGGGGGCTGGCTACACCTTC	CSVGGQGAGYTF
.	TRBV30	TRBJ1-1	.	TGTGCCTGGAGTGTAGGGCCCAGGGTGAACACTGAAGCTTTCTTT	CAWSVGPRVNTEAFF
.	TRBV5-1	TRBJ2-3	.	TGCGCCAGCAGCTTTTCGACAGCTACAGATACGCAGTATTTT	CASSFSTATDTQYF
.	TRBV3-1/TRBV3-2	TRBJ2-1	.	TGTGCCAGCAGTCAGGGTGCCTACAATGAGCAGTTCTTC	CASSQGAYNEQFF
.	TRBV6-6	TRBJ1-3	.	TGTGCCAGCAGTCGACTCCGACAGGAAAGCTCTGGAAACACCATATATTTT	CASSRLRQESSGNTIYF
.	TRBV5-5	TRBJ1-5	.	TGTGCCAGCAGCTTGACCGACAGTAATCATCAGCCCCAGCATTTT	CASSLTDSNHQPQHF
TRBD1	TRBV24-1	TRBJ1-5	.	TGTGCCACCAGTGCGGGACAGGGGAATAGTCAGCCCCAGCATTTT	CATSAGQGNSQPQHF
TRBD1	TRBV29-1	TRBJ2-4	.	TGCAGCGTTGAAGATCCGAGACAGGGAAACATTCAGTACTTC	CSVEDPRQGNIQYF
.	TRBV5-1	TRBJ1-1	.	TGCGCCAGCAGCCACGGGTCAGTAGAAGCTTTCTTT	CASSHGSVEAFF
TRBD1	TRBV28	TRBJ1-2	once	TGTGCCAGCAGTGTGCTCAGGGGGGATGGCTACACCTTC	CASSVLRGDGYTF